The sample holds a few counts of the clone carrying this T cell receptor beta chain. Its target is unknown. After removal of 4 bases from V and 4 bases from J, the junction contained 6 bases not matched to a gene. Germline V gene sequence: CDR1 MGHRA, CDR2 YSYEKL. This CDR3 comprises 16 residues. ViraFEST assay sequencing came after antigen-specific CD4+ T cells were expanded with viral peptide pools. The culture ran for 10 days before CD4+ T cells were isolated. Vaccination of participants consisted of two doses of either the BNT162b2 or mRNA-1273 vaccine. The culture medium for over 1.5 million PBMC per well included about 10 IU/ml IL-2 and about 9.1 ug/ml peptides. The data derive from a study of vaccination effects on CD4 cells after COVID-19. As for the study in general: Relative to the second dose, post-vaccine samples were obtained a median of 72 days later. Study-level results: Clones induced by infection and by vaccine showed marked clonal contraction late after vaccination.

Profiling relied on immunoSEQ multiplex PCR, and the TCRdb table lists in-frame clones only, not all of them. Of tens of thousands of clones in the sample, roughly 81% are singletons; the top ten hold around 5.1%. The chain uses TRBV4-1 and TRBJ2-1, with 11 bases lining up with TRBD2. The TCR sequence derives from a human donor who received a COVID-19 vaccine. Some clones in this sample may be carry-over from other donors' samples. The input for sequencing was CD4+ T cells from PBMCs cultured with SARS-CoV-2 spike peptides, taken after COVID-19 vaccination. CDR3 nucleotides: TGCGCCAGCAGCCGCGGACTAGCGGGCCGATACAATGAGCAGTTCTTC. It encodes CASSRGLAGRYNEQFF.